The rows below give T cell receptor beta chains drawn from one sample of a study of glioma-infiltrating T cells. TCRdb analysed the multiplex PCR reads with MiXCR anew, one entry per CDR3 protein. The sample holds about 410,000 distinct CDR3 sequences, more than 35% seen once. Sample: glioma tissue, nonneoplastic brain tissue, or PBMCs (not recorded which). The origin of the receptors is a human donor with low-grade glioma or glioblastoma, undergoing nonglioma brain surgery, or in good health (not recorded which). Each CDR3 is given with its conserved first and last residue. D genes are given only for firm matches. Size values are once, few and many counts, or a class for expanded clones, and some rows have none.

11 | NA | TRBJ1-1 | NA | TRBV6-5 | CASSLCTEAFF | TGTGCCAGCAGCCTTTGCACTGAAGCTTTCTTT
17 | NA | TRBJ2-1 | NA | TRBV6-5 | CASSDGWASRSVDEQFF | TGTGCCAGCAGTGACGGATGGGCTAGCAGGAGTGTTGATGAGCAGTTCTTC
14 | NA | TRBJ2-2 | TRBD2 | TRBV27 | CATGLAGGPGELFF | TGTGCCACGGGACTAGCGGGAGGTCCCGGGGAGCTGTTTTTT
14 | few | TRBJ2-7 | TRBD1 | TRBV20-1 | CSATRTGGLSEQYF | TGCAGTGCTACCAGGACAGGGGGCCTCTCCGAGCAGTACTTC
12 | many | TRBJ2-5 | NA | TRBV6-2/TRBV6-3 | CASSPREQTQYF | TGTGCCAGCAGTCCACGGGAGCAGACCCAGTACTTC
14 | NA | TRBJ2-7 | NA | TRBV28 | CASSLAGLPYEQYF | TGTGCCAGCAGTTTAGCAGGACTTCCCTACGAGCAGTACTTC
15 | NA | TRBJ2-3 | NA | TRBV7-9 | CASSLRGGDTDTQYF | TGTGCCAGCAGCTTACGAGGCGGGGACACAGATACGCAGTATTTT
15 | few | TRBJ2-7 | NA | TRBV20-1 | CSASSALSYKYEQYF | TGCAGTGCTAGTTCTGCCTTATCGTATAAGTACGAGCAGTACTTC
16 | NA | TRBJ2-3 | NA | TRBV29-1 | CSVEARNQQGSDTQYF | TGCAGCGTTGAAGCCCGCAATCAGCAGGGGTCAGATACGCAGTATTTT
15 | few | TRBJ2-6 | NA | TRBV27 | CASTFGSSGANVLTF | TGTGCCAGCACCTTTGGGAGCTCTGGGGCCAACGTCCTGACTTTC
17 | NA | TRBJ1-5 | NA | TRBV7-2 | CATDPSLGDYSNQPQHF | TGTGCCACCGACCCCTCCTTAGGGGATTATAGCAATCAGCCCCAGCATTTT
15 | many | TRBJ1-1 | NA | TRBV28 | CASSHHGQMNTEAFF | TGTGCCAGCAGTCACCACGGACAGATGAACACTGAAGCTTTCTTT
15 | NA | TRBJ2-7 | NA | TRBV5-1 | CASSFEGFASYEQYF | TGCGCCAGCAGCTTTGAGGGGTTTGCCTCCTACGAGCAGTACTTC
14 | few | TRBJ1-3 | TRBD1 | TRBV7-2 | CASSPGTGFNTIYF | TGTGCCAGCAGTCCCGGGACAGGGTTTAACACCATATATTTT
15 | NA | TRBJ2-1 | TRBD2 | TRBV20-1 | CSAPRLAGGANEQFF | TGCAGTGCTCCCCGACTAGCGGGAGGGGCCAATGAGCAGTTCTTC
14 | NA | TRBJ2-7 | NA | TRBV28 | CAAGRTPLSYEQYF | TGTGCGGCTGGGCGGACCCCTCTCTCCTACGAGCAGTACTTC
15 | NA | TRBJ2-3 | NA | TRBV11-2 | CASSLPGPYTDTQYF | TGTGCCAGCAGCTTACCGGGACCGTACACAGATACGCAGTATTTT
12 | few | TRBJ2-1 | TRBD2 | TRBV11-3 | CASSFKREEQFF | TGTGCCAGCAGCTTTAAGCGGGAGGAGCAGTTCTTC
16 | few | TRBJ2-7 | TRBD2 | TRBV6-5 | CASSYSLAGELDEQYF | TGTGCCAGCAGTTACTCCCTCGCGGGAGAACTCGACGAGCAGTACTTC
15 | NA | TRBJ1-5 | TRBD1 | TRBV5-1 | CAISLAGQGSQPQHF | TGCGCCATCAGCTTGGCAGGACAGGGGTCACAGCCCCAGCATTTT
15 | many | TRBJ2-5 | NA | TRBV20-1 | CSATLPVGVMETQYF | TGCAGTGCCACCCTCCCGGTGGGAGTGATGGAGACCCAGTACTTC
16 | few | TRBJ2-7 | NA | TRBV7-9 | CASSSLGAGSPYEQYF | TGTGCCAGCAGCTCGCTCGGGGCGGGAAGTCCCTACGAGCAGTACTTC
14 | many | TRBJ1-6 | NA | TRBV7-6 | CASSPRSYNSPLHF | TGTGCCAGCAGCCCGCGGTCTTATAATTCACCCCTCCACTTT
13 | many | TRBJ2-5 | TRBD2 | TRBV6-2/TRBV6-3 | CASRVSGVETQYF | TGTGCCAGCAGAGTTAGCGGGGTAGAGACCCAGTACTTC
12 | NA | TRBJ1-3 | NA | TRBV10-3 | CATRGAPDTIYF | TGTGCCACGAGGGGGGCCCCGGACACCATATATTTT
14 | few | TRBJ2-7 | TRBD2 | TRBV6-1 | CAISTAGPPLGQYF | TGTGCCATCTCCACAGCGGGGCCCCCCTTAGGGCAGTACTTC
17 | NA | TRBJ2-3 | TRBD1 | TRBV7-2 | CASSSRTGSLNTDTQYF | TGTGCCAGCAGCTCACGGACAGGGAGTTTAAACACAGATACGCAGTATTTT
15 | NA | TRBJ2-2 | TRBD1 | TRBV6-6 | CASSFLTGGTGELFF | TGTGCCAGCAGTTTTTTGACAGGGGGCACCGGGGAGCTGTTTTTT
16 | many | TRBJ2-2 | NA | TRBV7-8 | CASSPYQRSNTGELFF | TGTGCCAGCAGCCCCTATCAACGCTCGAACACCGGGGAGCTGTTTTTT
16 | few | TRBJ1-2 | NA | TRBV4-1 | CASSQEGAGMVRGYTF | TGCGCCAGCAGCCAAGAGGGGGCAGGGATGGTTCGGGGCTACACCTTC
10 | NA | TRBJ2-1 | TRBD2 | TRBV2 | CARREGEQFF | TGTGCCCGACGGGAGGGTGAGCAGTTCTTC
13 | NA | TRBJ2-2 | TRBD1 | TRBV11-2 | CASSSQGAGELFF | TGTGCCAGCAGTTCACAGGGGGCCGGGGAGCTGTTTTTT
14 | many | TRBJ2-5 | NA | TRBV28 | CASRRDTAQETQYF | TGTGCCAGCAGAAGGGACACCGCCCAAGAGACCCAGTACTTC
14 | few | TRBJ2-7 | TRBD1 | TRBV5-1 | CASTATGLENEQYF | TGCGCCAGCACCGCGACAGGGTTGGAGAACGAGCAGTACTTC
13 | NA | TRBJ2-7 | NA | TRBV20-1 | CSARERTVYEQYF | TGCAGTGCTAGAGAGAGGACAGTCTACGAGCAGTACTTC
15 | NA | TRBJ1-5 | NA | TRBV9 | CASSLDGFGNQPQHF | TGTGCCAGCAGCCTGGACGGGTTCGGCAATCAGCCCCAGCATTTT
14 | many | TRBJ1-5 | NA | TRBV28 | CASSLRTFGQPQHF | TGTGCCAGCAGTTTACGCACCTTCGGACAGCCCCAGCATTTT
16 | few | TRBJ1-2 | TRBD1 | TRBV5-4 | CASSLAYAGGTYGYTF | TGTGCCAGCAGCTTGGCGTATGCAGGGGGGACCTATGGCTACACCTTC
15 | many | TRBJ2-2 | TRBD2 | TRBV6-1 | CASRLAGGPVWELFF | TGTGCCAGCAGACTAGCGGGAGGGCCGGTCTGGGAGCTGTTTTTT
15 | NA | TRBJ2-7 | TRBD2 | TRBV7-6 | CASSKPGLASYEQYF | TGTGCCAGCAGCAAACCGGGACTAGCTTCCTACGAGCAGTACTTC
12 | few | TRBJ1-4 | NA | TRBV2 | CASSPDNEKLFF | TGTGCCAGCAGTCCAGATAATGAAAAACTGTTTTTT
14 | NA | TRBJ2-3 | TRBD2 | TRBV12-3/TRBV12-4 | CASRAGGRPDTQYF | TGTGCCAGCCGAGCGGGAGGTAGGCCAGATACGCAGTATTTT
13 | many | TRBJ2-3 | NA | TRBV6-5 | CASSSRPVDTQYF | TGTGCCAGCAGTTCCCGACCTGTAGATACGCAGTATTTT
16 | many | TRBJ1-2 | NA | TRBV27 | CASSLSKAWGNYGYTF | TGTGCCAGCAGTTTATCAAAGGCGTGGGGGAACTATGGCTACACCTTC
13 | few | TRBJ2-1 | NA | TRBV20-1 | CSATLSGYNEQFF | TGCAGTGCCACCCTTAGCGGATACAATGAGCAGTTCTTC
16 | NA | TRBJ2-1 | TRBD2 | TRBV6-1 | CASSVTGTSGPNEQFF | TGTGCCAGCAGTGTGACGGGGACTAGCGGGCCCAATGAGCAGTTCTTC